This T cell receptor beta chain came from a study of T-cell memory formation after mild COVID-19. Findings of the study overall: Memory cells collected pre-infection included some clones that later responded, suggesting cross-reactive memory joined. The study found contracting CD4+ clones mainly in CM and EM and contracting CD8+ clones in EMRA.

Trimming stripped 0 bases from V and 2 bases from J, with 17 bases between. The CDR3 spans 17 residues. The germline V gene encodes CDR1 ENHRY and CDR2 SYGVKD. cDNA libraries for TCR alpha and TCR beta, carrying sample barcodes and UMIs, came from 5'RACE with constant-segment primers. Each CDR3 protein gets one entry after TCRdb re-called the 5' RACE reads with MiXCR. The repertoire includes 410,000 or so distinct CDR3 sequences, 20% to 30% of them detected once, and less than 15% sits in the top ten. As to this clonotype: The antigen is not known.

Sequences were obtained from PBMCs or a T cell subset sorted from them (not recorded which). The chain couples TRBV10-3 to TRBJ2-7; D could derive from TRBD1 or TRBD2 (5 bases each). The TCR was taken from an adult woman who had mild COVID-19 (a few samples of this study predate the infection). Cell type and time point are not known. The CDR3 region has the DNA TGTGCCATCAGTGAGTCGGCGCCCGGGGCTCTTACCTACGAGCAGTACTTC. It specifies CAISESAPGALTYEQYF.